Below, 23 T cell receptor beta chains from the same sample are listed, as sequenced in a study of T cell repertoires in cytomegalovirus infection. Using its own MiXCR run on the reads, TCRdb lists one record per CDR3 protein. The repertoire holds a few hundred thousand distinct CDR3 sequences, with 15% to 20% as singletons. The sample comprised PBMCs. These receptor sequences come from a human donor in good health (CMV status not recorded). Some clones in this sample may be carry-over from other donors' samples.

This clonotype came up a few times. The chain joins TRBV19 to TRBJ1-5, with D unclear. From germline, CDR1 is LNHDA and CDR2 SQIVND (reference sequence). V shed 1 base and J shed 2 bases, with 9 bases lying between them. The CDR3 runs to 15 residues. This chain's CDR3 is CASSIVRKGNQPQHF. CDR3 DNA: TGTGCCAGTAGTATAGTTCGAAAGGGCAATCAGCCCCAGCATTTT.

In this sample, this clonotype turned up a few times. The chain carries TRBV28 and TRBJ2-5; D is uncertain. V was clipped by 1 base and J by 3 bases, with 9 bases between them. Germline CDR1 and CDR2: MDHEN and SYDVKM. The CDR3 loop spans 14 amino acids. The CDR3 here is CASSLYENKETQYF. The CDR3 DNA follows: TGTGCCAGCAGTTTATACGAGAACAAAGAGACCCAGTACTTC.

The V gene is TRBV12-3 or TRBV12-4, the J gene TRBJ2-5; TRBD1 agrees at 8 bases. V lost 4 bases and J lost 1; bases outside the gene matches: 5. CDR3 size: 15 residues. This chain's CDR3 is CASSWTGNLQETQYF. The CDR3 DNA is TGTGCCAGCAGTTGGACAGGGAACCTCCAAGAGACCCAGTACTTC.

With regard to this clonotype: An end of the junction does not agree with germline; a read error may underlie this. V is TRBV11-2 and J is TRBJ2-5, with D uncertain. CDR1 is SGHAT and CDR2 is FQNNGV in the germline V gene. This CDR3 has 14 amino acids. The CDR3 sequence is CASSLGPHQQTQYF. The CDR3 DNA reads TGTGCCAGCAGCTTAGGACCCCACCAACAGACCCAGTACTTC.

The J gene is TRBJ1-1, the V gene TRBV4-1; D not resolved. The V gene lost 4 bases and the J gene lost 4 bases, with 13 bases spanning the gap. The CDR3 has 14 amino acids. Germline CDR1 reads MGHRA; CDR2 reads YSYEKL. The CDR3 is CASSRTDSSTEAFF. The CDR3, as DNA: TGCGCCAGCAGCCGGACGGATAGTAGCACTGAAGCTTTCTTT.

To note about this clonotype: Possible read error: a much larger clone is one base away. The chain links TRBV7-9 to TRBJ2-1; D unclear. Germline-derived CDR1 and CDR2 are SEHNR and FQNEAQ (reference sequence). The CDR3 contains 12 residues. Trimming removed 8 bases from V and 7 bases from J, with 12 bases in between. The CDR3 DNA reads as TGTGCCAGCGTTACTATGGGGAATGAGCAGTTCTTC. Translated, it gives CASVTMGNEQFF.

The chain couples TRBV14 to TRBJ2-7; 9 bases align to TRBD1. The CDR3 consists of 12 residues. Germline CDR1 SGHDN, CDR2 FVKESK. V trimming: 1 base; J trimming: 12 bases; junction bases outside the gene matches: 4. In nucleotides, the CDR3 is TGTGCCAGCAGCCAAGCCGGGACAGGGTTGTACTTC. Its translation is CASSQAGTGLYF.

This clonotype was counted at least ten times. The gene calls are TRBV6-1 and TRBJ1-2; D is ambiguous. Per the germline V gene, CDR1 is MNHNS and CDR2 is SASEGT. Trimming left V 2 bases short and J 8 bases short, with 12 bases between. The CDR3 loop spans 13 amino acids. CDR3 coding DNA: TGTGCCAGCAGTGAATGGTCCGGGGTAGGCTACACCTTC. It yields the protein CASSEWSGVGYTF.

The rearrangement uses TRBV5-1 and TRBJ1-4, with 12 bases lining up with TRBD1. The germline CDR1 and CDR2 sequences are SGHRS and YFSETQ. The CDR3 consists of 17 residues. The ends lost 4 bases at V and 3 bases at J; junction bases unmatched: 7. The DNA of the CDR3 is TGCGCCAGCAGCCAGCAGGGACAGGGGGCTTCTAATGAAAAACTGTTTTTT. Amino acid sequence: CASSQQGQGASNEKLFF.

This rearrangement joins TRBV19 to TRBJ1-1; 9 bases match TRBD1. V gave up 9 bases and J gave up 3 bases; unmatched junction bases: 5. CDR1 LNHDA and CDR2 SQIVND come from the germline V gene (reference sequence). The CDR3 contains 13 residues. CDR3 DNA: TGTGCCAGGGGACAGGGAGGGGACACTGAAGCTTTCTTT. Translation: CARGQGGDTEAFF.

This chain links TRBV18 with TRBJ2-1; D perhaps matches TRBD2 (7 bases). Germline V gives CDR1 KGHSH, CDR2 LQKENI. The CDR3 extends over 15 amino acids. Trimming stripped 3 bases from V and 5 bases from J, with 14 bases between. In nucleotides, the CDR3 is TGTGCCAGCTCACCCACGGGGGGCAGGGACAATGAGCAGTTCTTC. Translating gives CASSPTGGRDNEQFF. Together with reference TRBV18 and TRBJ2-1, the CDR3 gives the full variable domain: NAGVMQNPRHLVRRRGQEARLRCSPMKGHSHVYWYRQLPEEGLKFMVYLQKENIIDESGMPKERFSAEFPKEGPSILRIQQVVRGDSAAYFCASSPTGGRDNEQFFGPGTRLTVL.

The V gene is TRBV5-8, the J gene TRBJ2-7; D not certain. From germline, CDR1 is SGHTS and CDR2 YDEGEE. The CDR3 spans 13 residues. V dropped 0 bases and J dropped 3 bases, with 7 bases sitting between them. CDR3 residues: CASSLDSIYEQYF. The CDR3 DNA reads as TGTGCCAGCAGCTTGGACAGCATCTACGAGCAGTACTTC.

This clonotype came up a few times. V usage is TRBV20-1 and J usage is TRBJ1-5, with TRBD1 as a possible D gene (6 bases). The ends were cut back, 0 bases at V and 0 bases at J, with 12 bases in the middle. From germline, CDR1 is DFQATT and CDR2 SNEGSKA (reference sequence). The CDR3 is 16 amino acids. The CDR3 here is CSARDGGTTSNQPQHF. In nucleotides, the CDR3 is TGCAGTGCTAGAGATGGGGGCACAACTAGCAATCAGCCCCAGCATTTT.

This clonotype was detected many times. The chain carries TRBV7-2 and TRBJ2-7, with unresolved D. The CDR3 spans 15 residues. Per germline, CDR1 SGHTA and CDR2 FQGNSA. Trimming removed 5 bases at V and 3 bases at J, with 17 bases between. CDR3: CASSPAGFVSYEQYF. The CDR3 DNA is TGTGCCAGCAGCCCCGCCGGGTTTGTGAGCTACGAGCAGTACTTC.

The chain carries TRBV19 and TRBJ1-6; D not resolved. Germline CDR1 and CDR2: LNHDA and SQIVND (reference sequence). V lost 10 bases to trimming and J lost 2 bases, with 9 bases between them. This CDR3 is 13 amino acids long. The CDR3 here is CATQSTYNSPLHF. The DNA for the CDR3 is TGTGCCACTCAGAGCACCTATAATTCACCCCTCCACTTT. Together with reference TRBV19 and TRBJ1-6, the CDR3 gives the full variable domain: DGGITQSPKYLFRKEGQNVTLSCEQNLNHDAMYWYRQDPGQGLRLIYYSQIVNDFQKGDIAEGYSVSREKKESFPLTVTSAQKNPTAFYLCATQSTYNSPLHFGNGTRLTVT.

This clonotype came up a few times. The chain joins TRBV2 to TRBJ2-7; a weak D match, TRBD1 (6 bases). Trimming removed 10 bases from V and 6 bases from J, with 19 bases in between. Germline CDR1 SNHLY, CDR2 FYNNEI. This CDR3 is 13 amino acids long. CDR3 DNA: TGTGCCAATGGGCGACAGGAACTTGGCGAGCAGTACTTC. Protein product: CANGRQELGEQYF.

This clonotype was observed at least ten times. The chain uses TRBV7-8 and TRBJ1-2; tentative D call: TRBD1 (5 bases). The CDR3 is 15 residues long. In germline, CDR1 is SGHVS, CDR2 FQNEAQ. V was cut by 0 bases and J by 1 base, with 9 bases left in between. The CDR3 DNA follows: TGTGCCAGCAGCTTAGCGGGGGGGGGTAACTATGGCTACACCTTC. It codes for CASSLAGGGNYGYTF.

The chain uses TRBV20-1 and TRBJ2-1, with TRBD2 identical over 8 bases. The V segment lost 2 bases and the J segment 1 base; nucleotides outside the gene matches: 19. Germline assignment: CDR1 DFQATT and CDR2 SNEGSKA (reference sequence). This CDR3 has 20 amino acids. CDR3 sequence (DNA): TGCAGTGCTAGACCCATAGCGGGGCAAGCCGTTTACGGGTCCTACAATGAGCAGTTCTTC. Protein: CSARPIAGQAVYGSYNEQFF.

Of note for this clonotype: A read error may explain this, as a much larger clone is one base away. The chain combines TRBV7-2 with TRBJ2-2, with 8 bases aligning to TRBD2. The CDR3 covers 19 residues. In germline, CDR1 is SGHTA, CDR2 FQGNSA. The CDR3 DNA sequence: TGTGCCAGCAGCTTACGAATGCGTCGGGGGGGCCCGAACACCGGGGAGCGGTTTTTT. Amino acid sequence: CASSLRMRRGGPNTGERFF.

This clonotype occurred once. Here the CDR3 DNA reads TGTGCCAGCAGTTCAGCCGCCTCTTCTTTGGGAGAGACCCAGTACTTC. It is translated as CASSSAASSLGETQYF. The rearrangement joins TRBV12-3 or TRBV12-4 to TRBJ2-5; D call uncertain. V was shortened by 4 bases and J by 4 bases, with 19 bases between the two germline ends. The CDR3 loop spans 16 amino acids.

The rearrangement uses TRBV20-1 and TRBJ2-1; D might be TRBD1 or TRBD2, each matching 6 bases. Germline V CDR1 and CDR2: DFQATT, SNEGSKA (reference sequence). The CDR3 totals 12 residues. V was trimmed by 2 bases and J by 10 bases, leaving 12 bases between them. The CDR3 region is CSARPRGREQFF. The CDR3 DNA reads TGCAGTGCTAGACCCCGGGGGCGCGAGCAGTTCTTC.

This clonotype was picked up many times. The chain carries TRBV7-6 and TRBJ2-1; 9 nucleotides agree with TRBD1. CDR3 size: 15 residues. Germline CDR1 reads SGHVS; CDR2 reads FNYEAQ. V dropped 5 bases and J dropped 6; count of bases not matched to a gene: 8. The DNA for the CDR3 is TGTGCCAGCAGCAGGGACAGGGTCATGCCCAATGAGCAGTTCTTC. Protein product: CASSRDRVMPNEQFF.

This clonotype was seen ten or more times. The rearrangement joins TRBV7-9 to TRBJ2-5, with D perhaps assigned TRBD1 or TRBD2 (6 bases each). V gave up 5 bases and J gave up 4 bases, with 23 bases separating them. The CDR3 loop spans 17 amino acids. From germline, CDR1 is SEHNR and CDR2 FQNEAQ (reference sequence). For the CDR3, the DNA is TGTGCCAGCAGCCCTCCGGGGGCTCGTACAGGGAGAGAGACCCAGTACTTC. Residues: CASSPPGARTGRETQYF.